This T cell receptor (beta chain) was recorded in a study of blood T cell repertoires in COVID-19. There are a few counts of this clone. Germline CDR1 reads MNHEY; CDR2 reads SMNVEV (reference sequence). The CDR3 runs 17 residues. The V gene end was trimmed by 8 bases and the J gene end by 0 bases; junction bases not matched to a gene: 13. Only in-frame clones appear in the TCRdb table, and some are missing; sequencing was by immunoSEQ multiplex PCR. The profile shows 150,000 to 200,000 clones, over 70% of them singletons. The J gene is TRBJ2-3, the V gene TRBV27; the match to TRBD2 covers 8 bases. Sequenced input: PBMCs or T cells enriched from blood (not recorded which). The sequence was collected from a man between 65 and 85 years old who had been exposed to COVID-19. CDR3 loop: CASRWVGAGASTDTQYF. CDR3 coding DNA: TGTGCCAGCCGCTGGGTTGGAGCGGGGGCTAGCACAGATACGCAGTATTTT.